The T cell receptor beta chain described here comes from a study of blood T cell repertoires in COVID-19. Overall study context: Sites across the United States, Italy and Spain contributed samples from acute and convalescent COVID-19. T cells, B-cell-depleted T cells, or PBMCs supplied cDNA or gDNA.

How the authors handled the data: Nucleated cell number was recorded as an estimate derived from reference gene primer amplification. Method: immunoSEQ multiplex PCR; TCRdb's copy keeps in-frame clones and lacks some. V and J calls and clone size follow that table, whereas D and trimming were derived from the DNA. The table shows hundreds of thousands of clones, with roughly 91% occurring only once. The V end was cut by 6 bases, the J end by 5 bases, with 13 bases between. The CDR3 is 13 amino acids. Sequencing was performed on peripheral blood. The rearrangement links TRBV12-3 or TRBV12-4 to TRBJ1-2; TRBD1 is a possible D gene (5 bases). The receptor comes from a woman in her forties or fifties with COVID-19, enrolled during active disease. CDR3 nucleotide sequence: TGTGCCAGCAGCTCCGCGGGGGGATATGGCTACACCTTC. Its protein is CASSSAGGYGYTF.